This record concerns one T cell receptor beta chain sequence. Its specificity is not known. What was sequenced were expressed TCRB transcripts, since all of the isolated RNA had been reverse transcribed. Assay: immunoSEQ multiplex PCR; the TCRdb copy retains only in-frame clones and omits some. The sample consists of 200,000 to 250,000 clones, over 65% of them appearing once. The sample comes from a study of beta chain features in type 1 diabetes. Points from the study as a whole: Among all four CD4+ subsets, Type 1 diabetes patients had TCRB CDR3s that were moderately but significantly shorter. An over-representation of cells with high TCR expression could result from cDNA sequencing.

By way of CD45RO/CCR7/CD25/CD127/CD95/CD27, the CD4+ regulatory, stem cell-like memory, central memory and naive cells were sorted. CDR1 and CDR2 from the germline V gene are KGHSH and LQKENI. Trimming pared 2 bases from V and 7 bases from J, leaving 3 bases between. There are 11 residues in the CDR3. The receptor was isolated from a man younger than 45 in good health. V usage is TRBV18 and J usage is TRBJ2-1; D remains ambiguous. Sequencing input: naive CD4+ T cells from blood. The CDR3 DNA sequence: TGTGCCAGCTCACCAAAGAATGAGCAGTTCTTC. Translating gives CASSPKNEQFF.